This T cell receptor (beta chain) was sequenced for a study of vaccination and CD4 T cells after COVID-19 (dated by TCRdb to 2022 to 2024). About the study as a whole: The convalescent cohort comprised six males and four females, including two Hispanic individuals, seven Caucasians, two Asians and one multiracial person. Participants got two doses of the Pfizer-BioNTech BNT162b2 vaccine (n=8) or two doses of the Moderna mRNA-1273 vaccine (n=2). Post-COVID blood samples were collected from convalescent patients a median of around 100 days after diagnosis, with a range of about 30 to 161 days. The time from the second vaccine dose to post-vaccine blood sampling had a median of roughly 77 days and ranged from about 14 to 241 days. Overlapping spike peptide pools from SARS-CoV-2 and from the common cold coronaviruses HCoV-NL63, HCoV-OC43 and HCoV-229E were used as culture stimuli. In control cultures, a CEFX viral epitope pool was used as positive control, an HIV-1 Nef peptide pool was used as negative control, or no peptide was added. In ten to eleven COVID-19 convalescent patients and a handful of infection-naive healthy vaccine recipients, the spike-specific CD4+ TCR repertoire before mRNA vaccination was compared with the repertoire after mRNA vaccination. Overall study results and their limits: Among the post-vaccine SARS-CoV-2-reactive clones in convalescent patients, a median about 89% showed up only after vaccination, which suggests vaccine-specific priming. Of the vaccine-specific clones found in convalescent patients, nearly all (304 of 307) were mono-reactive for SARS-CoV-2 spike instead of being cross-reactive with common cold coronaviruses. The median number of SARS-CoV-2-reactive clonotypes rose from approximately 20 after infection to some 40 after vaccination, but the change was not significant. The number of convalescent patients in the study was relatively small, and the study did not examine early timepoints following natural infection.

In the paper's terms, the treatment or condition label means: approximately 9-day PBMC culture with coronavirus spike peptide pools or control peptides (ViraFEST assay). The ViraFEST assay, used in the study, expanded antigen-specific T cells with peptide pools and then identified the expanded clonotypes through TCR sequencing. Negative nucleocapsid antibody tests before and after vaccination confirmed that the healthy vaccine recipients had no prior SARS-CoV-2 infection. About 1.8 million PBMCs per well were cultured in IMDM with roughly 5% human AB serum and roughly 9.3 IU/ml IL-2, plus 10 ug/ml peptide pools. Half of the culture medium was replaced with fresh IL-2-containing medium on days 3 and 7. CD4+ T cells were isolated after about 10 days of culture through negative selection using the EasySep CD4+ T cell isolation kit. Ficoll-Paque Plus gradient centrifugation was used to isolate PBMCs from whole blood, and the isolated PBMCs were then either used fresh or cryopreserved at -140C. In general, triplicate wells were set up for every culture condition.

V is cut by 0 bases and J by 5 bases, and the space between the germline ends is 13 bases. Reading from cysteine to phenylalanine, the CDR3 counts 15 amino acids. Only the CDR3 DNA is retained, 45 bases long and in frame from the first base. Sequences SGHRS (CDR1) and YFSETQ (CDR2) are obtained from the germline V gene. The library came from PCR. At the Johns Hopkins FTIC core, DNA from the cultured CD4+ T cells underwent TCR sequencing with the Oncomine TCR Beta short-read assay. The QIAamp micro DNA kit was used to extract genomic DNA from the cultured CD4+ T cells. Oncomine TCR Beta libraries from cultured CD4+ T cells were pooled using unique dual indexes and sequenced on an Illumina iSeq 100. In the source study's methods: Non-productive sequences were removed, and CDR3s not starting with C, not ending with F or W, or shorter than 7 amino acids were discarded. The MANAFEST web application was used to identify antigen-specific clonotypes by comparing peptide-stimulated wells against reference wells and other culture wells. Positive clones required FDR below 0.05, an odds ratio above 5, and productive frequency above 0.1% in at least two of three replicate wells. A clonotype counted as cross-reactive if it showed significant expansion both in the SARS-CoV-2 spike wells and in at least one common cold coronavirus spike condition. Similarity between CDR3 sequences was evaluated in R version 3.6.1 using Levenshtein distances (stringdist) and unrooted phylogenetic trees (ape). TCRdb ran its own pipeline on the public reads, namely fastp trimming at Q25 and MiXCR clone calling, and kept in-frame beta chains. Every entry covers one CDR3 protein and lists the most common genes and DNA from its rows. These V and J calls rely on TCRdb rather than the paper's analysis. For this sample there are around 13,000 distinct CDR3 sequences; roughly 74% appear just once. 8.1% of the sample goes to the ten largest clones.

In this sample, this clonotype turned up a few times. Its antigen is unknown. It has no much larger one-base neighbor in the sample; base qualities were not kept. The chain was built from TRBV5-1 and TRBJ2-3, and perhaps TRBD2 as D gene, on 6 matching bases. This specimen consisted of CD4+ T cells from blood, cultured in vitro, obtained after SARS-CoV-2 vaccination. The source is a human donor who received a COVID-19 vaccine. The DNA sequence is as follows: TGCGCCAGCAGCTTGGCGGCGGGGCGAGGAGATACGCAGTATTTT. This sequence encodes CASSLAAGRGDTQYF.